What follows is one T cell receptor (beta chain) and its context. Original processing notes: Counts of nucleated cells, estimated from reference gene primer amplification, were obtained. Generated by immunoSEQ multiplex PCR, the TCRdb table keeps only in-frame clones and is missing some. That table is the source of V, J and clone size, and D and trimming were worked out from the DNA. The table shows about 220,000 clones, with roughly 89% occurring only once. This entry belongs to a study of blood T cell repertoires in COVID-19. The wider study: PBMCs, B-cell-depleted T cells, or T cells were the source of the cDNA or gDNA that made up the material.

Participants, roughly 18 to 90 years old, spanned 25 or so US areas. The CDR3 is 15 residues long. Germline-derived CDR1 and CDR2 are LNHDA and SQIVND (reference sequence). V was clipped by 5 bases and J by 2 bases, with 13 bases between them. The material sequenced was PBMCs or T cells enriched from blood (not recorded which). The chain employs TRBV19 and TRBJ2-1; D is uncertain. This sequence was found in a middle-aged woman with acute COVID-19. CDR3 protein: CASSPLRVTYNEQFF. The CDR3 nucleotides read TGTGCCAGTAGTCCACTTCGCGTAACCTACAATGAGCAGTTCTTC.